The present TCR beta chain was sequenced within a study of Graves' ophthalmopathy and Graves' hyperthyroidism. General study results and limits: Blood also harbored most expanded thyroid clonotypes above 0.001 frequency. At about 69% sensitivity and approximately 72% specificity, the model predicted progression of the ophthalmopathy.

Between the trimmed V and J ends, which lost 9 bases and 5 bases, there was a span of 16 bases. The CDR3 runs 13 residues. Germline assignment: CDR1 MDHEN and CDR2 SYDVKM. Moderate-to-severe activity, CAS ≥3, NOSPECS ≥4 and duration under 3 months were recorded for donors with ophthalmopathy. There are many counts of this clonotype. The antigen is not known. Amplified material comprised TCR beta CDR3 regions derived from RNA transcripts. HTBI primers were used in a first-round RT-PCR, which preceded a second-round multiplex PCR. TCRdb analysed the multiplex PCR reads with MiXCR anew, one entry per CDR3 protein. This table has roughly 500,000 distinct CDR3 sequences, approximately 15% appearing once.

Sequencing was done on a sample of blood. The sequence was obtained from a woman aged 25 to 39 with Graves' ophthalmopathy. The chain has TRBV28 and TRBJ2-5; D gene uncertain. The DNA of the CDR3 is TGTGCCAGTGCTGCGACATTAGGGGAGACCCAGTACTTC. It is translated as CASAATLGETQYF.